These 5 T cell receptor beta chains came from one sample sequenced in a study of beta chain features in type 1 diabetes. The investigators reverse transcribed all of the isolated RNA, so they sequenced expressed TCRB transcripts. TCRdb's table, derived via immunoSEQ multiplex PCR, lists solely in-frame clones and lacks some. The profile shows 300,000 to 350,000 clones, around 15% of them singletons. Input material: central memory CD4+ T cells from blood. The receptors here all came from a man aged 30 to 45 in good health.

This clone was seen a handful of times. At one of its ends the junction is not consistent with the germline gene, which may arise from a read error. The chain is built from TRBV10-2 and TRBJ1-1, with D tentatively TRBD1 (5 bases). The CDR3 is 14 residues long. The germline V gene has CDR1 WSHSY and CDR2 SAAADI. CDR3 coding DNA: TGTGCCATCATGTCAGGGACGATGAACACTGAAGCTTTCTTT. Its translation: CAIMSGTMNTEAFF.

This clone has only a few counts. The J gene is TRBJ2-2, the V gene TRBV9; D remains ambiguous. This CDR3 has 14 amino acids. V dropped 0 bases and J dropped 7 bases, with 10 bases sitting between them. Germline V gives CDR1 SGDLS, CDR2 YYNGEE. CDR3 DNA sequence: TGTGCCAGCAGCGTAGCTTCGGTTGGCGGGGAGCTGTTTTTT. It yields the protein CASSVASVGGELFF.

The genes are TRBV7-9 and TRBJ1-5, with 7 bases aligning to TRBD1. Trimming cost V 5 bases and J 7 bases; bases outside gene matches: 23. The germline V gene has CDR1 SEHNR and CDR2 FQNEAQ (reference sequence). This CDR3 region has 19 residues. The CDR3 loop is CASSQYGTAGRHEGQPQHF. The CDR3, as DNA: TGTGCCAGCAGCCAATACGGGACAGCGGGACGGCATGAGGGGCAGCCCCAGCATTTT.

The V call is TRBV5-1, the J call TRBJ1-2, with D possibly matching TRBD1 (5 bases). Trimming cost V 1 base and J 6 bases, with 13 bases left between them. Per germline, CDR1 SGHRS and CDR2 YFSETQ. The CDR3 covers 14 residues. The CDR3 DNA is TGCGCCAGCAGCTTGTCCGTCAGGGAGGATGGCTACACCTTC. It specifies CASSLSVREDGYTF.

The chain couples TRBV2 to TRBJ1-1; D is possibly TRBD1 (5 bases). Trimming took 5 bases from V and 6 from J, leaving 16 bases between them. Germline CDR1 reads SNHLY; CDR2 reads FYNNEI. CDR3 length: 14 residues. DNA for the CDR3: TGTGCCAGCAGTCCCAACGGGGGTGGGTCTGAAGCTTTCTTT. Amino acid sequence: CASSPNGGGSEAFF.